This entry lists 26 T cell receptor beta chains sequenced from one sample in a study of blood T cell repertoires in COVID-19 (dated by TCRdb to about 2020). The method behind the library was the immunoSEQ multiplex PCR assay. Imported from immuneACCESS, the table was reduced by TCRdb to in-frame sequences with V and J called. These copies leave out some clones; in studies compared against another copy, an unresolved V gene accounts for under half, and the cause of the remainder is not known. The sample profile shows some 320,000 clones; roughly 89% of them were found once. The ten top clones hold 11% of the sample. Sequencing used peripheral blood. These receptors were obtained from a woman under 40 with COVID-19, enrolled during active disease.

The V and J genes are TRBV9 and TRBJ2-3, with D uncertain. There are 14 residues in the CDR3. Germline V gives CDR1 SGDLS, CDR2 YYNGEE. Deletions cut 3 bases from V and 2 bases from J, with 10 bases between. CDR3 amino acids: CASSGGFDTDTQYF. The CDR3 DNA sequence: TGTGCCAGCAGCGGCGGATTTGACACAGATACGCAGTATTTT. The full variable domain, rest sourced from reference TRBV9 and TRBJ2-3, is DSGVTQTPKHLITATGQRVTLRCSPRSGDLSVYWYQQSLDQGLQFLIQYYNGEERAKGNILERFSAQQFPDLHSELNLSSLELGDSALYFCASSGGFDTDTQYFGPGTRLTVL.

This clone has just one count. This rearrangement joins TRBV11-2 to TRBJ1-2, with no clear D. Deletions cut 0 bases from V and 8 bases from J, with 13 bases between. The length of the CDR3 is 14 residues. Germline lookup yields CDR1 SGHAT and CDR2 FQNNGV. The CDR3: CASSLDLVAKGYTF. The CDR3 bases are TGTGCCAGCAGCTTAGATCTGGTCGCTAAGGGCTACACCTTC.

This rearrangement joins TRBV3-1 (or the pseudogene TRBV3-2) to TRBJ2-7; a possible D gene is TRBD2 (6 bases). Per the germline V gene, CDR1 is LGHDT and CDR2 is YNNKEL (reference sequence). Trimming took 10 bases from V and 4 from J, leaving 11 bases between them. CDR3 length: 11 amino acids. Here the CDR3 reads CATSAGYEQYF. CDR3 DNA: TGTGCCACCTCGGCGGGATACGAGCAGTACTTC.

The chain is built from TRBV18 and TRBJ1-6; D is perhaps TRBD1 (5 bases). This CDR3 comprises 14 residues. Germline V CDR1 and CDR2: KGHSH, LQKENI. V was pared by 4 bases and J by 7 bases, with 11 bases between. The CDR3 DNA follows: TGTGCCAGCTCACAAAACGACAGAAATTCACCCCTCCACTTT. Its translation: CASSQNDRNSPLHF.

The chain couples TRBV5-5 to TRBJ2-1; D might be TRBD1 (5 bases). The CDR3 spans 13 residues. V lost 1 base to trimming and J lost 9 bases, with 11 bases between them. Germline CDR1 SGHKS, CDR2 YYEKEE (reference sequence). The CDR3 sequence: CASSLFRQTEQFF. For the CDR3, the DNA is TGTGCCAGCAGCTTGTTTCGACAGACTGAGCAGTTCTTC.

The chain carries TRBV19 and TRBJ2-3, with TRBD2 matching over 8 bases. CDR1 and CDR2 (germline): LNHDA, SQIVND (reference sequence). Trimming took 10 bases from V and 4 from J; bases not matched to a gene: 10. This CDR3 spans 14 amino acids. The CDR3 reads CATSDSGVSDTQYF. DNA for the CDR3: TGTGCCACCTCGGATAGCGGGGTGTCAGATACGCAGTATTTT.

The chain is built from TRBV3-1 (or the pseudogene TRBV3-2) and TRBJ1-4; D perhaps matches TRBD1 (6 bases). Trimming took 1 base from V and 1 from J, leaving 10 bases between them. There are 16 residues in the CDR3. Germline V gives CDR1 LGHDT, CDR2 YNNKEL (reference sequence). Written as DNA, the CDR3 is TGTGCCAGCAGCCAAGTCAGGGGCGTAACTAATGAAAAACTGTTTTTT. It is translated as CASSQVRGVTNEKLFF.

The chain uses TRBV19 and TRBJ2-2; the D gene is possibly TRBD2 (5 bases). Per germline, CDR1 LNHDA and CDR2 SQIVND (reference sequence). CDR3 length equals 15 residues. V was cut by 9 bases and J by 4 bases, with 18 bases left in between. The CDR3 is CASTTGGQLTGELFF. CDR3 nucleotide sequence: TGTGCCAGCACCACCGGAGGCCAACTCACCGGGGAGCTGTTTTTT.

The chain uses TRBV30 and TRBJ2-1, with TRBD1 as a possible D gene (6 bases). The ends were cut back, 0 bases at V and 16 bases at J, with 16 bases in the middle. This CDR3 has 12 residues. Per the germline V gene, CDR1 is GTSNPN and CDR2 is SVGIG (reference sequence). CDR3 in amino acids: CAWSVLGGPEFF. The CDR3 coding sequence is TGTGCCTGGAGTGTACTTGGGGGCCCTGAATTCTTC.

The rearrangement joins TRBV5-6 to TRBJ1-1; TRBD1 might be the D (5 bases). The V gene lost 1 base and the J gene lost 2 bases, with 12 bases spanning the gap. This CDR3 has 15 residues. Germline CDR1 and CDR2: SGHDT and YYEEEE. In DNA, the CDR3 is TGTGCCAGCAGCTTGACCCTAGGGGTTAACACTGAAGCTTTCTTT. Translated: CASSLTLGVNTEAFF.

V and J are TRBV5-6 and TRBJ1-2; D gene uncertain. The ends were cut back, 2 bases at V and 5 bases at J, with 7 bases in the middle. CDR1 is SGHDT and CDR2 is YYEEEE in the germline V gene. The CDR3 has 12 residues. The CDR3 nucleotides read TGTGCCAGCAGCTTAACAGAATATGGCTACACCTTC. As protein: CASSLTEYGYTF.

The chain joins TRBV9 to TRBJ1-1; D gene ambiguous. V dropped 3 bases and J dropped 7 bases, with 13 bases sitting between them. The CDR3 covers 13 residues. CDR1 SGDLS and CDR2 YYNGEE come from the germline V gene. CDR3 in amino acids: CASSGEWRNEAFF. The CDR3, as DNA: TGTGCCAGCAGCGGGGAGTGGAGAAATGAAGCTTTCTTT.

The genes are TRBV11-2 and TRBJ2-7; 11 bases line up with TRBD2. The CDR3 spans 19 residues. V lost 6 bases, J lost 2 bases, and 18 bases stayed unmatched. Looked up from germline, CDR1 is SGHAT and CDR2 is FQNNGV. Here the CDR3 reads CASRPDRYPGTSGPYEQYF. CDR3 nucleotide sequence: TGTGCCAGCAGACCCGATCGCTATCCGGGGACTAGCGGTCCCTACGAGCAGTACTTC.

The rearrangement joins TRBV5-4 to TRBJ1-2, with 12 bases lining up with TRBD1. CDR1 is SGHNT, CDR2 YYREEE, per germline (reference sequence). The CDR3 contains 14 residues. V gave up 3 bases and J gave up 5 bases; unmatched junction bases: 2. DNA of the CDR3: TGTGCCAGCAGCTCGGGACAGGGGGCTTATGGCTACACCTTC. Its protein product is CASSSGQGAYGYTF.

This clone occurred once. Written as DNA, the CDR3 is TGTGCCAGCAGAGTCTCCGGGATTAACACCGGGGAGCTGTTTTTT. Protein sequence: CASRVSGINTGELFF. This chain connects TRBV2 to TRBJ2-2; perhaps TRBD2 as D (5 bases). The ends were cut back, 6 bases at V and 2 bases at J, with 13 bases in the middle. CDR1 is SNHLY and CDR2 is FYNNEI in the germline V gene. This CDR3 spans 15 amino acids.

Only one count was recorded for this clone. V and J are TRBV4-1 and TRBJ1-2, with TRBD1 matching 8 bases. There are 15 residues in the CDR3. V gave up 4 bases and J gave up 5 bases; unmatched junction bases: 9. Germline V gene lookup returns CDR1 MGHRA and CDR2 YSYEKL. The CDR3, as DNA: TGCGCCAGCAGCCGTGGACAGGGTGCAGGTTATGGCTACACCTTC. Residues: CASSRGQGAGYGYTF.

This clone was counted once. V is TRBV7-9 and J is TRBJ1-2; D gene unclear. Germline CDR1 and CDR2: SEHNR and FQNEAQ (reference sequence). The CDR3 is made up of 13 amino acids. V lost 1 base and J lost 4, with 7 bases in between. CDR3 DNA sequence: TGTGCCAGCAGCTTAGTGTCTGTCTATGGCTACACCTTC. It encodes CASSLVSVYGYTF.

Concerning this clone itself: Other DNA sequences in this sample translate to the same CDR3. The V and J genes are TRBV19 and TRBJ2-7; TRBD2 might be the D (6 bases). Per germline, CDR1 LNHDA and CDR2 SQIVND (reference sequence). This CDR3 is 11 amino acids long. V dropped 6 bases and J dropped 4 bases, with 7 bases sitting between them. The CDR3 loop reads CASRGGYEQYF. CDR3 nucleotide sequence: TGTGCCAGTAGGGGGGGATACGAGCAGTACTTC.

In its sample, this clone was seen once. This chain connects TRBV7-9 to TRBJ1-2, with D possibly matching TRBD1 (6 bases). CDR3 length equals 15 residues. Trimming stripped 4 bases from V and 3 bases from J, with 15 bases between. Germline assignment: CDR1 SEHNR and CDR2 FQNEAQ (reference sequence). The DNA for the CDR3 is TGTGCCAGCAGCTACCGGGACACTAGGCACTATGGCTACACCTTC. Protein product: CASSYRDTRHYGYTF.

The chain couples TRBV6-5 to TRBJ2-3; perhaps TRBD2 as D (5 bases). The germline V gene encodes CDR1 MNHEY and CDR2 SVGAGI. The CDR3 totals 14 residues. V was shortened by 3 bases and J by 1 base, with 8 bases between the two germline ends. CDR3 in DNA: TGTGCCAGCAGTTATGCCGGGGGCACAGATACGCAGTATTTT. It encodes CASSYAGGTDTQYF.

The V call is TRBV3-1 (or the pseudogene TRBV3-2), the J call TRBJ1-1, with TRBD1 as a possible D gene (6 bases). CDR3 length equals 15 residues. CDR1 and CDR2 (germline): LGHDT, YNNKEL (reference sequence). V lost 4 bases and J 8 bases, leaving 20 bases between the germline ends. The CDR3: CASSPRQVGEAEAFF. In nucleotides, the CDR3 is TGTGCCAGCAGCCCCAGACAGGTGGGAGAGGCCGAAGCTTTCTTT.

The V and J genes are TRBV10-2 and TRBJ2-7; a possible D gene is TRBD1 (6 bases). Trimming shortened V by 6 bases and J by 0 bases, and 18 bases separated the two germline ends. This CDR3 has 16 residues. CDR1 WSHSY and CDR2 SAAADI come from the germline V gene. CDR3 coding DNA: TGCGCCAGCAGCATTAGCCGGGACACTCTCTCCTACGAGCAGTACTTC. It is translated as CASSISRDTLSYEQYF.

The J gene is TRBJ2-7, the V gene TRBV18, with TRBD1 matching 7 bases. Germline CDR1 KGHSH, CDR2 LQKENI. Unmatched junction bases numbered 5, after V lost 3 bases and J lost 6 bases. This CDR3 is built from 13 residues. CDR3 sequence reads: CASSPRTGSEQYF. The CDR3 nucleotides read TGTGCCAGCTCACCCCGGACAGGTTCCGAGCAGTACTTC. Looking up the rest from reference TRBV18 and TRBJ2-7 gives the full variable domain: NAGVMQNPRHLVRRRGQEARLRCSPMKGHSHVYWYRQLPEEGLKFMVYLQKENIIDESGMPKERFSAEFPKEGPSILRIQQVVRGDSAAYFCASSPRTGSEQYFGPGTRLTVT.

The rearrangement joins TRBV28 to TRBJ1-4; possibly TRBD1 for D (6 bases). V was cut by 4 bases and J by 6 bases, with 9 bases left in between. Germline lookup yields CDR1 MDHEN and CDR2 SYDVKM. The CDR3 sequence is 13 residues long. The CDR3 is CASSWTEDEKLFF. CDR3 bases: TGTGCCAGCAGTTGGACAGAGGATGAAAAACTGTTTTTT.

This clone appeared a few times. The chain couples TRBV27 to TRBJ2-2, with D perhaps matching TRBD1 (6 bases). This CDR3 comprises 17 residues. The V gene lost 0 bases and the J gene lost 1 base, with 12 bases spanning the gap. Per the germline V gene, CDR1 is MNHEY and CDR2 is SMNVEV (reference sequence). Here the CDR3 reads CASSLSGNRENTGELFF. The CDR3 bases are TGTGCCAGCAGTTTATCGGGAAACAGGGAGAACACCGGGGAGCTGTTTTTT.

The chain carries TRBV10-2 and TRBJ2-3; 8 bases map to TRBD2. The CDR3 is 15 residues long. Trimming removed 2 bases from V and 4 bases from J; junction bases left unmatched: 5. Germline values: CDR1 WSHSY, CDR2 SAAADI. CDR3: CASSEAGGRADTQYF. Here the CDR3 DNA reads TGCGCCAGCAGTGAGGCGGGGGGCCGGGCAGATACGCAGTATTTT.